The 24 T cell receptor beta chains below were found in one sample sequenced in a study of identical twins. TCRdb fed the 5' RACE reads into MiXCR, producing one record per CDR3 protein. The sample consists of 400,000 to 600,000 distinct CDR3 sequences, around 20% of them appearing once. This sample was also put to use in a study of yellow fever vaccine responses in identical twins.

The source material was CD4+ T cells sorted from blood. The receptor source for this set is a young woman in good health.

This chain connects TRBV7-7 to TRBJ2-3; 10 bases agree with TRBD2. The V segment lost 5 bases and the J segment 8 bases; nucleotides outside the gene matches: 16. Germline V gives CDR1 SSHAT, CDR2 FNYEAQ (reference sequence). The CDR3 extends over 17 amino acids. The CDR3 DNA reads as TGTGCCAGCAGCCCCAGACAGGGGCAAGCGGGGGGGAGTACGCAGTATTTT. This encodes CASSPRQGQAGGSTQYF.

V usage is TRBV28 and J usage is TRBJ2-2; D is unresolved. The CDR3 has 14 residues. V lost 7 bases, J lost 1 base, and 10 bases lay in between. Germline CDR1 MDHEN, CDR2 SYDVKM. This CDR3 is CASTPGVNTGELFF. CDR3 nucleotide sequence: TGTGCCAGCACCCCAGGTGTGAACACCGGGGAGCTGTTTTTT. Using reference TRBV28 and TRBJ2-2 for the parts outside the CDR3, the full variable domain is DVKVTQSSRYLVKRTGEKVFLECVQDMDHENMFWYRQDPGLGLRLIYFSYDVKMKEKGDIPEGYSVSREKKERFSLILESASTNQTSMYLCASTPGVNTGELFFGEGSRLTVL.

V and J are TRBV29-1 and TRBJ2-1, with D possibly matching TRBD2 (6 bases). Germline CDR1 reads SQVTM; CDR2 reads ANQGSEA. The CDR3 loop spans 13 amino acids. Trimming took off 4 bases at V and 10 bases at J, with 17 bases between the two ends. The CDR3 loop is CSVVRAFAGEQFF. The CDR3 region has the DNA TGCAGCGTTGTTAGGGCATTCGCGGGGGAGCAGTTCTTC.

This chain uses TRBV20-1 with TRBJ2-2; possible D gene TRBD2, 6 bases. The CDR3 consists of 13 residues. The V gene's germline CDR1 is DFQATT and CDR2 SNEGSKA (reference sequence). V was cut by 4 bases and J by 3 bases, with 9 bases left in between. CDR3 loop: CSATGLHTGELFF. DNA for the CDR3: TGCAGTGCTACGGGACTTCACACCGGGGAGCTGTTTTTT.

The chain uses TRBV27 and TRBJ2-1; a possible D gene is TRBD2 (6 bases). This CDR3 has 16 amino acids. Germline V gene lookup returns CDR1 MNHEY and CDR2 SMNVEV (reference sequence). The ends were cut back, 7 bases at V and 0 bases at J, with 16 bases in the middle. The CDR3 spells CASIPMDGSSYNEQFF. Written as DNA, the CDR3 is TGTGCCAGCATCCCCATGGACGGGAGCTCCTACAATGAGCAGTTCTTC.

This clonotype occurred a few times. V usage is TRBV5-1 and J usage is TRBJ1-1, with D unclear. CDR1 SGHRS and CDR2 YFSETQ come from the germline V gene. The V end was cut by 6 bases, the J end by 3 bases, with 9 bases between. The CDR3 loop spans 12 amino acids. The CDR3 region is CASTKDDTEAFF. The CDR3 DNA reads TGCGCCAGCACCAAGGACGACACTGAAGCTTTCTTT.

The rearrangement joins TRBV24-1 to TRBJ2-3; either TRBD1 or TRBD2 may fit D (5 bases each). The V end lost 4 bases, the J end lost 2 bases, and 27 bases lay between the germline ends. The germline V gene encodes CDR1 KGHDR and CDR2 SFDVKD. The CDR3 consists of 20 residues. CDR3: CATSEGIEGSGLQDTDTQYF. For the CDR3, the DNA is TGTGCCACCAGTGAGGGGATTGAGGGGTCTGGTCTCCAAGACACAGATACGCAGTATTTT.

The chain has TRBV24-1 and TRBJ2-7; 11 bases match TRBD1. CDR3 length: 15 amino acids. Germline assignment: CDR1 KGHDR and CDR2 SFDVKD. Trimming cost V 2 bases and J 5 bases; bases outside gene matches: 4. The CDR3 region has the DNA TGTGCCACCAGTGATTCCGGGACAGGGGGTAACGAGCAGTACTTC. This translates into CATSDSGTGGNEQYF.

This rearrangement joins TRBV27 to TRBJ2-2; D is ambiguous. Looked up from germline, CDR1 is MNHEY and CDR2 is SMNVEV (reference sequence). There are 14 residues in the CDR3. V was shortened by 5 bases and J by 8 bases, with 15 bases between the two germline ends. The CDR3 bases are TGTGCCAGCAGTAGGACGCCTGAACCTGGGGAGCTGTTTTTT. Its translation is CASSRTPEPGELFF.

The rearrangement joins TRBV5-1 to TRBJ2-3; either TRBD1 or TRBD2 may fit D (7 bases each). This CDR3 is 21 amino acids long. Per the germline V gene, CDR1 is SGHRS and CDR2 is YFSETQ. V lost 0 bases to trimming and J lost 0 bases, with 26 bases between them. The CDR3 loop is CASSLARGGLGLLTSTDTQYF. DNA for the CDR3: TGCGCCAGCAGCTTGGCCAGGGGGGGCCTCGGCCTATTAACTAGCACAGATACGCAGTATTTT.

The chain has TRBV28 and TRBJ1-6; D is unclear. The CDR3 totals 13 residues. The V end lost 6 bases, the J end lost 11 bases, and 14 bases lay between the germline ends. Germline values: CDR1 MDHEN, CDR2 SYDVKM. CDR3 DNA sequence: TGTGCCAGCAGAATCGGGCGGTCGGCACCCCTCCACTTT. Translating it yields CASRIGRSAPLHF.

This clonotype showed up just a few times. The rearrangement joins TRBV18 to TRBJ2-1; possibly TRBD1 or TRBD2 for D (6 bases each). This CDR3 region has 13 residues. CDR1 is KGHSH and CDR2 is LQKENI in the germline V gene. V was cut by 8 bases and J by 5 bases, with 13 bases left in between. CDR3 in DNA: TGTGCCAGCCACGGGGGACATAACAATGAGCAGTTCTTC. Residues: CASHGGHNNEQFF.

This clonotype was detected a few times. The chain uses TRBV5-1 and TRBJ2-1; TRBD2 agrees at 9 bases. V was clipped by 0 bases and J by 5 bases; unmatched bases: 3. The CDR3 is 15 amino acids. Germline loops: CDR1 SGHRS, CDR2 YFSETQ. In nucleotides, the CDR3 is TGCGCCAGCAGCTTGGTAGGACTAGCGAACAATGAGCAGTTCTTC. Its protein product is CASSLVGLANNEQFF. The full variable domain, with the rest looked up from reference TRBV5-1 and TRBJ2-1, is KAGVTQTPRYLIKTRGQQVTLSCSPISGHRSVSWYQQTPGQGLQFLFEYFSETQRNKGNFPGRFSGRQFSNSRSEMNVSTLELGDSALYLCASSLVGLANNEQFFGPGTRLTVL.

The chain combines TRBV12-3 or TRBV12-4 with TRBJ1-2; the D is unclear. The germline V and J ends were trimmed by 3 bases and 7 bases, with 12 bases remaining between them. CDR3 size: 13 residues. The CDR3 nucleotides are TGTGCCAGCAGTTTTACCCGGGTTGGTGGCTACACCTTC. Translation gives CASSFTRVGGYTF.

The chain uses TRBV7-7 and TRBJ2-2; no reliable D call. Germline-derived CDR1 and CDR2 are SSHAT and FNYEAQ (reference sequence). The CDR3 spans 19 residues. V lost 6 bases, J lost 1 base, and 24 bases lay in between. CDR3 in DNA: TGTGCCAGCAGTTCAATCCCGCAGGAGATGGTGAAGAACACCGGGGAGCTGTTTTTT. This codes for CASSSIPQEMVKNTGELFF.

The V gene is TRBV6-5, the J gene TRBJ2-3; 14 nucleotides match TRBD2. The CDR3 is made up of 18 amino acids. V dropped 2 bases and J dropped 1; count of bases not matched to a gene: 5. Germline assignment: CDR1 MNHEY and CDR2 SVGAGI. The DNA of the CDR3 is TGTGCCAGCAGTTACCCGGGACTAGCGGGAGTTCGCACAGATACGCAGTATTTT. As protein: CASSYPGLAGVRTDTQYF.

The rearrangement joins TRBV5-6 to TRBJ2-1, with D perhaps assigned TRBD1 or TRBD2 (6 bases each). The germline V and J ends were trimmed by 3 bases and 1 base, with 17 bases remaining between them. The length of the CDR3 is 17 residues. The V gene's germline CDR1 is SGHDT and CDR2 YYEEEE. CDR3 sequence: CASSWWSGARSYNEQFF. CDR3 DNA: TGTGCCAGCAGCTGGTGGTCGGGGGCTCGGTCCTACAATGAGCAGTTCTTC.

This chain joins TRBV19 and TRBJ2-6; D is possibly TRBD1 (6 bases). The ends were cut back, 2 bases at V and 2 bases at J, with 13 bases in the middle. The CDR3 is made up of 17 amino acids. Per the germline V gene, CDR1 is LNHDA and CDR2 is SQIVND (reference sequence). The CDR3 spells CASSISPGVTGANVLTF. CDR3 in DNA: TGTGCCAGTAGTATAAGTCCAGGGGTGACTGGGGCCAACGTCCTGACTTTC. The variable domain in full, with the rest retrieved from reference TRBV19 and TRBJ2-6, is DGGITQSPKYLFRKEGQNVTLSCEQNLNHDAMYWYRQDPGQGLRLIYYSQIVNDFQKGDIAEGYSVSREKKESFPLTVTSAQKNPTAFYLCASSISPGVTGANVLTFGAGSRLTVL.

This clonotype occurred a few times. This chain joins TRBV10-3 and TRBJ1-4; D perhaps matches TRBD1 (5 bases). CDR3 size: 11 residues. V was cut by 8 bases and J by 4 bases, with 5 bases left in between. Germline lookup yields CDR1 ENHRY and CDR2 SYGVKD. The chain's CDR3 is CAIGGNEKLFF. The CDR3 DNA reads TGTGCCATCGGGGGTAATGAAAAACTGTTTTTT.

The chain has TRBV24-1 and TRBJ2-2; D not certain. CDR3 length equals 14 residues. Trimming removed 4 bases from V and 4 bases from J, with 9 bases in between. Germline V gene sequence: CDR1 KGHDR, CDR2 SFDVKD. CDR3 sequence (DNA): TGTGCCACCAGTGAGCATGGGATCACCGGGGAGCTGTTTTTT. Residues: CATSEHGITGELFF.

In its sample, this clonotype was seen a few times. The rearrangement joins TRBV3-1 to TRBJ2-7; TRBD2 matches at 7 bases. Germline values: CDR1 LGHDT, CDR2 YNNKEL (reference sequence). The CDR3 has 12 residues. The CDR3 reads CASGTLHYEQYF. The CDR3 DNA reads TGTGCAAGCGGGACGTTACACTACGAGCAGTACTTC.

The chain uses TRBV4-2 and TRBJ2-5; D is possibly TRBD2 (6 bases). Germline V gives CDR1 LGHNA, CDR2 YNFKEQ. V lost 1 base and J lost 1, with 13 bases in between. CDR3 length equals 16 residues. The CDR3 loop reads CASSQVDSGPQETQYF. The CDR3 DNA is TGTGCCAGCAGCCAAGTTGATAGCGGACCCCAAGAGACCCAGTACTTC.

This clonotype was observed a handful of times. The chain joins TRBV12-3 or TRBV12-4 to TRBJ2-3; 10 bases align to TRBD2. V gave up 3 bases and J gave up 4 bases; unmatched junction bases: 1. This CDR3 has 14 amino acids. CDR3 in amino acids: CASSLSGGADTQYF. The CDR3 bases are TGTGCCAGCAGTTTGAGCGGGGGGGCAGATACGCAGTATTTT.

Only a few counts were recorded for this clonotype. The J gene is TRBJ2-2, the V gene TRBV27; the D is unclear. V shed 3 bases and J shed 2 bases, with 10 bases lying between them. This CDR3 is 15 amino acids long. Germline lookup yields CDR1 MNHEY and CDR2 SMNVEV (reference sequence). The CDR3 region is CASSLAQINTGELFF. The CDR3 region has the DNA TGTGCCAGCAGTTTGGCACAGATCAACACCGGGGAGCTGTTTTTT.